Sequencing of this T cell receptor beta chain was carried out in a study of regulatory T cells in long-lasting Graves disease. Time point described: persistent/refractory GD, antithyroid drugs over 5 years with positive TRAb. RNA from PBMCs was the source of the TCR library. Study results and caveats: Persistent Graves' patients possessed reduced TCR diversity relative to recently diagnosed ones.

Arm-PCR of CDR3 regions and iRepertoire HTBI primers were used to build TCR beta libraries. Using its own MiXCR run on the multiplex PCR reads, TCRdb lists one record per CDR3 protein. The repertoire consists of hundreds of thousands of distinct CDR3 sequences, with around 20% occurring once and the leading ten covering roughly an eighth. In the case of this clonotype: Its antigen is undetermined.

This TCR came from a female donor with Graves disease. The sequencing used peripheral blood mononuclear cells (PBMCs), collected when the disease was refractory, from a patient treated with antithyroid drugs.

Here the CDR3 reads CASLSWLAGGGDQPQHF. The CDR3 DNA is TGTGCCAGCCTCTCGTGGCTAGCGGGAGGGGGAGATCAGCCCCAGCATTTT. The gene calls are TRBV12-3 or TRBV12-4 and TRBJ1-5; weak D call: TRBD1 (6 bases). The V end lost 8 bases, the J end lost 5 bases, and 25 bases lay between the germline ends. The CDR3 runs 17 residues.